Listed below are T cell receptor beta chains from one sample, sequenced in a study of regulatory T cells in long-lasting Graves disease. TCRdb called the multiplex PCR reads again in MiXCR, with one record for every CDR3 protein. The sample yields around 340,000 distinct CDR3 sequences, about 20% seen once. This material consisted of peripheral blood mononuclear cells (PBMCs), taken when the disease was refractory, from a patient treated with antithyroid drugs. These receptors were obtained from a female donor with Graves disease. Both conserved end residues are part of each CDR3. A D gene is named only where the DNA matches it firmly. Expanded clones are given a class, and other clones once, few, many or no size at all.

clone_size	v_call	j_call	d_call	cdr3_aa	cdr3_nt
few	TRBV11-2	TRBJ2-7	TRBD1	CASSLRGQGRYEQYF	TGTGCCAGCAGCTTACGGGGACAGGGGAGGTACGAGCAGTACTTC
few	TRBV9	TRBJ1-5	TRBD1	CASSVEGGTSQPQHF	TGTGCCAGCAGCGTAGAAGGGGGCACGAGTCAGCCCCAGCATTTT
many	TRBV7-2	TRBJ1-6	.	CASSLVEGMGNSPLHF	TGTGCCAGCAGCTTAGTGGAGGGGATGGGTAATTCACCCCTCCACTTT
.	TRBV5-1	TRBJ2-5	.	CASSFQGGETQYF	TGCGCCAGCAGCTTTCAAGGGGGAGAGACCCAGTACTTC
few	TRBV6-5	TRBJ2-7	.	CASSYKARGLGEQYF	TGTGCCAGCAGTTATAAGGCTAGGGGGTTGGGCGAGCAGTACTTC
many	TRBV7-9	TRBJ2-7	.	CASSLGAGRIDEQYF	TGTGCCAGCAGCTTAGGGGCAGGGAGGATCGACGAGCAGTACTTC
many	TRBV28	TRBJ2-4	TRBD1	CASSSTGRAGPENIQYF	TGTGCCAGCAGTTCGACAGGGCGGGCGGGCCCTGAAAACATTCAGTACTTC
.	TRBV5-1	TRBJ2-6	.	CASSWAHDVSGANVLTF	TGCGCCAGCAGCTGGGCCCATGATGTCTCTGGGGCCAACGTCCTGACTTTC
.	TRBV7-9	TRBJ1-5	TRBD1	CASSSGAGGSNQPQHF	TGTGCCAGCAGCTCAGGGGCAGGGGGAAGCAATCAGCCCCAGCATTTT
.	TRBV7-9	TRBJ1-2	.	CASSQGTDGGGYTF	TGTGCCAGCAGCCAAGGGACCGACGGGGGTGGCTACACCTTC
many	TRBV28	TRBJ2-7	.	CASSSLAISYEQYF	TGTGCCAGCAGTTCCCTGGCGATCTCCTACGAGCAGTACTTC
few	TRBV30	TRBJ1-5	.	CAWSVLADNQPQHF	TGTGCCTGGAGTGTACTGGCAGACAATCAGCCCCAGCATTTT
many	TRBV3-1	TRBJ2-5	.	CASSGRETPLQETQYF	TGTGCCAGCAGCGGCCGGGAAACCCCCTTACAAGAGACCCAGTACTTC
.	TRBV5-1	TRBJ2-6	.	CASSPPESSGANVLTF	TGCGCCAGCAGCCCCCCGGAGAGCTCTGGGGCCAACGTCCTGACTTTC
.	TRBV20-1	TRBJ1-6	TRBD1	CSARRQGKYRNSPLHF	TGCAGTGCTAGGCGACAGGGGAAATATCGGAATTCACCCCTCCACTTT
many	TRBV5-1	TRBJ1-6	.	CASSNSDNSPLHF	TGCGCCAGCAGCAACTCCGATAATTCACCCCTCCACTTT
many	TRBV7-8	TRBJ1-2	.	CASIETVAAPYGYTF	TGTGCCAGCATCGAGACGGTGGCCGCCCCCTATGGCTACACCTTC
many	TRBV6-2/TRBV6-3	TRBJ2-5	.	CASNGYQETQYF	TGTGCCAGCAATGGTTACCAAGAGACCCAGTACTTC
many	TRBV27	TRBJ1-2	.	CASRAGDNYGYTF	TGTGCCAGCAGAGCTGGGGATAACTATGGCTACACCTTC
.	TRBV6-1	TRBJ2-1	TRBD1	CASSEGDSPPYNEQFF	TGTGCCAGCAGTGAAGGGGACAGTCCACCCTACAATGAGCAGTTCTTC
many	TRBV20-1	TRBJ2-7	.	CSARGVFYEQYF	TGCAGTGCTAGAGGGGTATTCTACGAGCAGTACTTC
many	TRBV29-1	TRBJ2-7	TRBD1	CSVLGQTISYEQYF	TGCAGCGTATTGGGACAGACGATCTCCTACGAGCAGTACTTC
many	TRBV12-3/TRBV12-4	TRBJ1-2	TRBD1	CASSLAMEGQRGYGYTF	TGTGCCAGCAGTTTAGCGATGGAGGGACAGCGCGGCTATGGCTACACCTTC
.	TRBV5-1	TRBJ2-2	TRBD2	CASSEISGGTGELFF	TGCGCCAGCAGCGAAATCAGCGGGGGCACCGGGGAGCTGTTTTTT
few	TRBV7-2	TRBJ2-2	.	CASSLNRANTGELFF	TGTGCCAGCAGCTTAAACAGGGCCAACACCGGGGAGCTGTTTTTT
.	TRBV12-3/TRBV12-4	TRBJ1-6	TRBD1	CASSLPRGGTANSPLHF	TGTGCCAGCAGTTTACCACGAGGGGGGACAGCTAATTCACCCCTCCACTTT
many	TRBV20-1	TRBJ2-5	.	CSARGGETQYF	TGCAGTGCTAGAGGAGGAGAGACCCAGTACTTC
many	TRBV6-1	TRBJ2-7	.	CAISDSRHEQYF	TGTGCCATCTCGGACAGCAGACACGAGCAGTACTTC
.	TRBV20-1	TRBJ1-1	TRBD1	CSASDRGRAFF	TGCAGTGCGAGTGACAGGGGAAGGGCTTTCTTT
.	TRBV3-1	TRBJ2-5	.	CASSLRGAGEQETQYF	TGTGCCAGCAGCCTCCGGGGGGCAGGAGAGCAAGAGACCCAGTACTTC
few	TRBV20-1	TRBJ1-2	TRBD1	CSADEGGQGAIGYTF	TGCAGTGCCGACGAAGGGGGACAGGGGGCAATTGGCTACACCTTC
.	TRBV27	TRBJ2-1	.	CASSYRDAGNEQFF	TGTGCCAGCAGTTACAGGGACGCCGGCAATGAGCAGTTCTTC
few	TRBV7-2	TRBJ2-7	.	CASSRSANGIYEQYF	TGTGCCAGCAGCCGGAGCGCTAACGGTATCTACGAGCAGTACTTC
.	TRBV6-1	TRBJ1-1	.	CASSEGGSGNTEAFF	TGTGCCAGCAGTGAAGGGGGCTCAGGGAACACTGAAGCTTTCTTT
.	TRBV5-6	TRBJ2-2	.	CASSSGPGPGELFF	TGTGCCAGCAGCTCAGGCCCGGGACCCGGGGAGCTGTTTTTT
many	TRBV29-1	TRBJ1-4	.	CSVGLTLGKLFF	TGCAGCGTTGGGCTGACTCTGGGAAAACTGTTTTTT
many	TRBV12-3/TRBV12-4	TRBJ1-1	.	CASSLTPVTLNTEAFF	TGTGCCAGCAGTTTAACCCCAGTGACACTGAACACTGAAGCTTTCTTT
.	TRBV7-2	TRBJ1-6	.	CASSLFQTNSPLHF	TGTGCCAGCAGCTTGTTTCAGACTAATTCACCCCTCCACTTT
.	TRBV2	TRBJ2-6	.	CASSPGPGSGANVLTF	TGTGCCAGCAGCCCGGGACCCGGCTCTGGGGCCAACGTCCTGACTTTC
few	TRBV24-1	TRBJ2-3	TRBD2	CATSDATAGGRTDTQYF	TGTGCCACCAGTGACGCAACTGCGGGGGGCCGCACAGATACGCAGTATTTT
.	TRBV9	TRBJ2-7	TRBD1	CASSPGTGLLEQYF	TGTGCCAGCAGCCCGGGGACAGGTCTCCTCGAGCAGTACTTC
few	TRBV6-1	TRBJ1-1	TRBD1	CATQGQGGTEACF	TGTGCCACCCAAGGACAGGGCGGAACTGAAGCTTGCTTT
.	TRBV9	TRBJ1-6	.	CASSVEGVGSPLHF	TGTGCCAGCAGCGTAGAGGGGGTCGGTTCACCCCTCCACTTT
many	TRBV11-2	TRBJ2-3	TRBD1	CASSLESHRGWRDTQYF	TGTGCCAGCAGCTTAGAGTCGCACAGGGGTTGGCGAGATACGCAGTATTTT
many	TRBV7-9	TRBJ2-7	TRBD2	CASSFRGEGYEQYF	TGTGCCAGCAGCTTCCGCGGGGAGGGTTACGAGCAGTACTTC
few	TRBV7-2	TRBJ2-5	TRBD2	CASSRPLAGRETQYF	TGTGCCAGCAGCCGGCCCCTAGCGGGGCGGGAGACCCAGTACTTC
.	TRBV11-2	TRBJ2-5	.	CASSLGVDGFETQYF	TGTGCCAGCAGCTTAGGGGTCGACGGTTTTGAGACCCAGTACTTC
few	TRBV12-3/TRBV12-4	TRBJ1-2	.	CASSPYARNYGYTF	TGTGCCAGCAGTCCATATGCCCGTAACTATGGCTACACCTTC
.	TRBV20-1	TRBJ2-5	.	CSARESSAQETQYF	TGCAGTGCTAGGGAATCTAGCGCCCAAGAGACCCAGTACTTC
.	TRBV4-2	TRBJ2-4	TRBD2	CASSQDEESGGVNIQYF	TGTGCCAGCAGCCAAGATGAGGAGAGCGGGGGGGTTAACATTCAGTACTTC
.	TRBV28	TRBJ2-6	TRBD1	CASSNTGTVSSGANVLTF	TGTGCCAGCAGTAACACCGGGACAGTAAGCTCTGGGGCCAACGTCCTGACTTTC
many	TRBV2	TRBJ2-5	TRBD1	CASSVDRAQETQYF	TGTGCCAGCAGCGTGGACAGGGCCCAAGAGACCCAGTACTTC
.	TRBV4-3	TRBJ2-3	.	CASSQVDATDTQYF	TGCGCCAGCAGCCAAGTTGACGCCACAGATACGCAGTATTTT
many	TRBV6-2/TRBV6-3	TRBJ1-6	.	CASHNRRGMNSPLHF	TGTGCCAGCCATAACCGCCGGGGGATGAATTCACCCCTCCACTTT
few	TRBV6-1	TRBJ2-7	TRBD2	CASSPSRRGTSGGYEQYF	TGTGCCAGCAGTCCCTCTCGACGGGGGACTAGCGGGGGCTACGAGCAGTACTTC
few	TRBV7-9	TRBJ2-2	.	CASSFRSDTGELFF	TGTGCCAGCAGCTTCCGTAGTGATACCGGGGAGCTGTTTTTT
many	TRBV28	TRBJ2-4	TRBD2	CASSSSPAGRAANIQYF	TGTGCCAGCAGTTCAAGCCCGGCGGGGAGGGCAGCAAACATTCAGTACTTC
.	TRBV29-1	TRBJ2-3	.	CSLNGPEGADTQYF	TGCAGCCTCAATGGTCCCGAAGGGGCAGATACGCAGTATTTT
many	TRBV18	TRBJ1-1	.	CASSPEPQGRAFF	TGTGCCAGCTCACCAGAGCCTCAGGGACGAGCTTTCTTT